Included here is one TCR beta chain sequence, with context. Using immunoSEQ multiplex PCR, the repertoire was profiled, and TCRdb retains in-frame clones only, with some absent. The repertoire holds about 120,000 clones, with just over 90% as singletons. The sample originates from a study of T cell responses to AZD1222 COVID-19 vaccine. V lost 7 bases, J lost 5 bases, and 7 bases stayed unmatched. This CDR3 contains 14 residues. Germline V gives CDR1 KGHSH, CDR2 LQKENI. The sequencing here drew on peripheral blood, taken 28 days after the second AZD1222 dose. The TCR originated in an adult who received the AZD1222 COVID-19 vaccine. V and J are TRBV18 and TRBJ2-2; 7 bases fit TRBD1. As DNA, the CDR3 is TGTGCCAGCTACTTACAGGGGCAAACCGGGGAGCTGTTTTTT. Its translation: CASYLQGQTGELFF.